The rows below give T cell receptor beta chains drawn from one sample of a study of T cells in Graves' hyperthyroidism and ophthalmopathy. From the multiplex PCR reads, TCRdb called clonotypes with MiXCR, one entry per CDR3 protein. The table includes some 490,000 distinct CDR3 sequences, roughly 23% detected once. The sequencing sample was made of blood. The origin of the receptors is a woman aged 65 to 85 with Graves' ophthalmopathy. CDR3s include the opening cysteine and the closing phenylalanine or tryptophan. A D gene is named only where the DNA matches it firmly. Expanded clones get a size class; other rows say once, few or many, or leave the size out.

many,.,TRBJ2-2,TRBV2,TGTGCCAGCAGTGAAAGGGGGGGCAGGGGCACCGGGGAGCTGTTTTTT,CASSERGGRGTGELFF
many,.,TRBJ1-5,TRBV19,TGTGCCAGTAGTATCGGCAATCAGCCCCAGCATTTT,CASSIGNQPQHF
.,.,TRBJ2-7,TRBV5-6,TGTGCCAGCAGCTCACTAGGGTTCTCCGGAGATATTTACGAGCAGTGCTTC,CASSSLGFSGDIYEQCF
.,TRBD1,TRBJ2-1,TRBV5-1,TGCGCCAGCAGCTTTGAGGACAGGAACTACAATGAGCAGTTCTTC,CASSFEDRNYNEQFF
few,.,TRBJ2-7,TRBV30,TGTGCCTGGAGGGAGGGCGTCTACGAGCAGTACTTC,CAWREGVYEQYF
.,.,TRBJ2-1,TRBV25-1,TGTGCCAGCAGTGAAACAGTGGGGTCCTACAATGAGCAGTTCTTC,CASSETVGSYNEQFF
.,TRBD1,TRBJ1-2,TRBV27,TGTGCCGGCAGTACCTCCGGGACAGGGTATGGCTACACCTTC,CAGSTSGTGYGYTF
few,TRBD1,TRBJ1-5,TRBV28,TGTGCCAGCAGCTCAGGGGGCGTGGGTCAGCCCCAGCATTTT,CASSSGGVGQPQHF
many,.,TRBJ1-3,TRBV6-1,TGTGCCAGCAGTGAAGGGGACTCTGGAAACACCATATATTTT,CASSEGDSGNTIYF
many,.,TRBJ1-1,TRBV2,TGTGCCAGCAGTGAATCAGCTGAAGCTTTCTTT,CASSESAEAFF
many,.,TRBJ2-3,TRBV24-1,TGTGCCACCAGTGACCCCCGTAGGTCAGATACGCAGTATTTT,CATSDPRRSDTQYF
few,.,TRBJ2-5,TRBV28,TGTGCCAGCAGGGAGGCCGGTTCGGCGGAGACCCAGTACTTC,CASREAGSAETQYF
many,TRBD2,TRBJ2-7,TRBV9,TGTGCCAGCAGCCCCGGGACTAGTCCTGAGCAGTACTTC,CASSPGTSPEQYF
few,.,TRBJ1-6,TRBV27,TGTGCCAGCAGAAGGGGGAGGGAGCCCGATAATTCACCCCTCCACTTT,CASRRGREPDNSPLHF
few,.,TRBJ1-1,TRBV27,TGTGCCAGCAGTTTGGGCCCCACCATAGGTGAAGCTTTCTTT,CASSLGPTIGEAFF
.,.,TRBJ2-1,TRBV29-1,TGCAGCGCCGGACGTCACAATGAGCAGTTCTTC,CSAGRHNEQFF
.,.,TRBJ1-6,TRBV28,TGTGCCAGCAGTTTGGTTGATTCACCCCTCCACTTT,CASSLVDSPLHF
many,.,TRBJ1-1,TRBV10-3,TGTGCCATCAGTGAATTCCCGGGCTCTGAAGCTTTCTTT,CAISEFPGSEAFF
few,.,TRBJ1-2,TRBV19,TGTGCCAGTAGTTTAACAGACGCTAACTATGGCTACACTTTC,CASSLTDANYGYTF
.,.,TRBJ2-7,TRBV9,TGTGCCAGCAGCGCAGGGGGTAGCGGCTCCTACGAGCAGTACTTC,CASSAGGSGSYEQYF
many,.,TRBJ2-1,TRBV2,TGTGCCAGCAGTGTTCCGGGGAGTAGGGGGGACCCATACAATGAGCAGTTCTTC,CASSVPGSRGDPYNEQFF
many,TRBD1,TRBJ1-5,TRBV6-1,TGTGCCAGCAGTAGACAGGGAAGTCAGCCCCAGCATTTT,CASSRQGSQPQHF
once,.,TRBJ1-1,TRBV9,TGTGCCAGCAGCGTAGATGAAGGGACGGACACTGAAGCTTTCTTT,CASSVDEGTDTEAFF
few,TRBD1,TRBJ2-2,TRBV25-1,TGTGCCAGCAGAGTAACCGGGACAGACACCGGGGAGCTGTTTTTT,CASRVTGTDTGELFF
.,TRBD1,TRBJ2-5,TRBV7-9,TGTGCCAGCAGCTTAGTGACAGGGGGCTTCCAAGAGACCCAGTACTTC,CASSLVTGGFQETQYF
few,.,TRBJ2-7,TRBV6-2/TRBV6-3,TGTGCCAGCAGGAACGACAGGATAGGCGAGCAGTACTTC,CASRNDRIGEQYF
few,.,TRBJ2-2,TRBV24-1,TGTGCCACCAGTGACCCGGGACTTATCACCGGGGAGCTGTTTTTT,CATSDPGLITGELFF
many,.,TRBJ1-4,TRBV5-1,TGTGCCAGCAGTTTTGGGGGGACTAATGAAAAACTGTTTTTT,CASSFGGTNEKLFF
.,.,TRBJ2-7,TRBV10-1,TGCGCCAGCAGTGAGTCGGGCGGGCCGAGCTCCTACGAGCAGTACTTC,CASSESGGPSSYEQYF
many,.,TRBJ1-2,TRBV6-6,TGTGCCAGCAGTTACTATCCAGGGAACTATGGCTACACCTTC,CASSYYPGNYGYTF
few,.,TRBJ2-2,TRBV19,TGTGCCAGTAGTATAAGCTCGCGACCAGCGAACACCGGGGAGCTGTTTTTT,CASSISSRPANTGELFF